One and the same sample provided the 14 T cell receptor beta chains below, sequenced in a study of T cells in localized non-small cell lung cancer. The method was immunoSEQ multiplex PCR; TCRdb's version includes in-frame clones alone and lacks a portion of them. The sample comprises about 19,000 clones, around 83% of which are singletons, and around 4.5% rests with the top ten. Sequencing was performed on peripheral blood, taken before any cancer treatment. These receptors all come from a man aged 35-69 years with stage I lung adenocarcinoma.

Of note for this clone: One end of the junction is discordant with germline, which a read error may explain. V gene TRBV7-7 combines with J gene TRBJ2-5; D is undetermined. Germline V lookup: CDR1 SSHAT, CDR2 FNYEAQ (reference sequence). This CDR3 contains 14 residues. CDR3 coding DNA: TGTGCTAGCAGCCCGGTTGCAAAACAAGAGACCCAGTACTTC. Its protein is CASSPVAKQETQYF.

The rearrangement links TRBV6-5 to TRBJ1-1; 12 nucleotides line up with TRBD1. The V gene end was trimmed by 5 bases and the J gene end by 6 bases; junction bases not matched to a gene: 4. Germline lookup yields CDR1 MNHEY and CDR2 SVGAGI. The CDR3 has 14 amino acids. CDR3 sequence (DNA): TGTGCCAGCAGTCCAGGGGACAGGGGGCCTGAAGCTTTCTTT. It encodes CASSPGDRGPEAFF.

The rearrangement links TRBV28 to TRBJ2-3, with D hard to call. Trimming took 0 bases from V and 6 from J, leaving 4 bases between them. CDR1 and CDR2 (germline): MDHEN, SYDVKM. The CDR3 covers 12 residues. CDR3 in amino acids: CASSLWADTQYF. In DNA form, the CDR3 reads TGTGCCAGCAGTTTATGGGCTGATACGCAGTATTTT. The entire variable domain, with the rest obtained from reference TRBV28 and TRBJ2-3, is as follows: DVKVTQSSRYLVKRTGEKVFLECVQDMDHENMFWYRQDPGLGLRLIYFSYDVKMKEKGDIPEGYSVSREKKERFSLILESASTNQTSMYLCASSLWADTQYFGPGTRLTVL.

The chain recombines TRBV9 with TRBJ2-2, with D perhaps assigned TRBD1 or TRBD2 (5 bases each). The germline V gene has CDR1 SGDLS and CDR2 YYNGEE. Trimming stripped 0 bases from V and 1 base from J, with 16 bases between. This CDR3 has 18 amino acids. The chain's CDR3 is CASSVVGGRRVNTGELFF. CDR3 DNA sequence: TGTGCCAGCAGCGTAGTTGGGGGACGGAGAGTGAACACCGGGGAGCTGTTTTTT.

This chain joins TRBV5-1 and TRBJ2-6; D is uncertain. Germline values: CDR1 SGHRS, CDR2 YFSETQ. V lost 2 bases, J lost 4 bases, and 16 bases lay in between. The CDR3 contains 17 residues. The CDR3: CASSLGQPGRGANVLTF. As DNA, the CDR3 is TGCGCCAGCAGCTTAGGCCAGCCCGGCAGGGGGGCCAACGTCCTGACTTTC.

This chain joins TRBV11-2 and TRBJ2-7; TRBD1 might be the D (5 bases). The CDR3 runs 12 residues. V was clipped by 5 bases and J by 9 bases, with 14 bases between them. The V gene's germline CDR1 is SGHAT and CDR2 FQNNGV. The CDR3 region has the DNA TGTGCCAGCAGCCACCCAATTACAGGGCAGTACTTC. Translating it yields CASSHPITGQYF.

This chain links TRBV28 with TRBJ2-7; 9 nucleotides line up with TRBD1. The CDR3 runs to 15 residues. V shed 7 bases, J shed 2 bases, and the junction held 9 bases outside the gene matches. Germline V gene data show CDR1 as MDHEN and CDR2 as SYDVKM. The CDR3 bases are TGTGCCAGCACTCCGGGGGACAGGGTCACCTACGAGCAGTACTTC. Translating gives CASTPGDRVTYEQYF.

This chain connects TRBV6-5 to TRBJ2-7; D gene uncertain. This CDR3 spans 14 amino acids. Germline CDR1 MNHEY, CDR2 SVGAGI. Deletions cut 6 bases from V and 1 base from J, with 13 bases between. The CDR3: CASRRKLVSYEQYF. CDR3 DNA: TGTGCCAGCAGACGCAAACTTGTTTCCTACGAGCAGTACTTC.

This chain joins TRBV11-1 and TRBJ2-5; no definite D call. Germline assignment: CDR1 SGHAT and CDR2 FQDESV (reference sequence). V lost 4 bases and J 4 bases, leaving 16 bases between the germline ends. The length of the CDR3 is 15 residues. CDR3 coding DNA: TGTGCCAGCAGCTCCTGGGCCCTCCCAACAGAGACCCAGTACTTC. Its translation: CASSSWALPTETQYF.

This clone showed up just a few times. The rearrangement uses TRBV5-6 and TRBJ1-2; no firm D call. V was cut by 4 bases and J by 8 bases, with 12 bases left in between. This CDR3 spans 12 amino acids. Looked up from germline, CDR1 is SGHDT and CDR2 is YYEEEE. Written as DNA, the CDR3 is TGTGCCAGCAGCCTACAGCGAGAAGGCTACACCTTC. The encoded protein is CASSLQREGYTF.

The genes are TRBV9 and TRBJ2-2; no clear D. V dropped 4 bases and J dropped 3 bases, with 4 bases sitting between them. The germline V gene has CDR1 SGDLS and CDR2 YYNGEE. The CDR3 runs to 12 residues. CDR3 nucleotide sequence: TGTGCCAGCAGCACGCACACCGGGGAGCTGTTTTTT. Its protein product is CASSTHTGELFF.

This rearrangement joins TRBV18 to TRBJ2-3; 10 bases agree with TRBD1. J gave up 2 bases and V 3 bases, and 2 bases lay outside the gene matches. Per the germline V gene, CDR1 is KGHSH and CDR2 is LQKENI. The CDR3 sequence is 15 residues long. CDR3 amino acids: CASSPGTGATDTQYF. The CDR3 DNA reads TGTGCCAGCTCACCCGGGACAGGGGCCACAGATACGCAGTATTTT.

This chain connects TRBV15 to TRBJ2-1; weak D call: TRBD2 (5 bases). The CDR3 totals 16 residues. V shed 0 bases and J shed 1 base, with 10 bases lying between them. Germline assignment: CDR1 LNHNV and CDR2 YYDKDF (reference sequence). Written as DNA, the CDR3 is TGTGCCACCAGCAGAGATCCGAGGGAATCCTACAATGAGCAGTTCTTC. This translates into CATSRDPRESYNEQFF.

This clone was seen more than once but under ten times. The gene calls are TRBV18 and TRBJ2-3; D not resolved. The ends were cut back, 6 bases at V and 0 bases at J, with 16 bases in the middle. This CDR3 has 16 amino acids. Germline CDR1 reads KGHSH; CDR2 reads LQKENI. The CDR3 loop is CASSGTYSTSTDTQYF. CDR3 coding DNA: TGTGCCAGCTCTGGTACTTACAGCACGAGCACAGATACGCAGTATTTT.